These 20 T cell receptor beta chains were all obtained from the same sample, sequenced in a study of response to subunit inactivated influenza vaccine. TCRdb redid the calling of the RT-PCR reads with MiXCR, one entry per CDR3 protein. The sample yields roughly 700,000 distinct CDR3 sequences, around 14% seen once. The input for sequencing was PBMCs from blood, taken 11 to 12 days after vaccination. These receptors came from a man aged 50 to 60 who received an inactivated influenza vaccine.

In its sample, this clonotype was seen a few times. The chain carries TRBV20-1 and TRBJ2-1; maybe TRBD2 (7 bases). The germline CDR1 and CDR2 sequences are DFQATT and SNEGSKA (reference sequence). The germline V and J ends were trimmed by 4 bases and 7 bases, with 14 bases remaining between them. This CDR3 contains 13 residues. The CDR3 sequence is CSATRGGWNEQFF. CDR3 bases: TGCAGTGCTACGAGGGGGGGTTGGAATGAGCAGTTCTTC.

The table lists this clonotype with a few counts. This chain connects TRBV9 to TRBJ2-2; 9 positions match TRBD2. The length of the CDR3 is 17 residues. Trimming cost V 4 bases and J 4 bases; bases outside gene matches: 11. Germline V lookup: CDR1 SGDLS, CDR2 YYNGEE. The CDR3 region has the DNA TGTGCCAGCAGCCGAGGGGCTAGCGGGATTTTCACCGGGGAGCTGTTTTTT. This codes for CASSRGASGIFTGELFF.

This rearrangement joins TRBV28 to TRBJ2-7; 7 bases are a match to TRBD2. CDR3 length equals 14 residues. V gave up 5 bases and J gave up 2 bases; unmatched junction bases: 6. Looked up from germline, CDR1 is MDHEN and CDR2 is SYDVKM. CDR3 loop: CASSNAGRPYEQYF. The CDR3 nucleotides read TGTGCCAGCAGTAACGCCGGGAGGCCCTACGAGCAGTACTTC.

This clonotype was seen more than once but under ten times. This chain links TRBV3-1 with TRBJ2-7; D remains ambiguous. Germline V gives CDR1 LGHDT, CDR2 YNNKEL (reference sequence). The CDR3 consists of 12 residues. The V end lost 2 bases, the J end lost 4 bases, and 6 bases lay between the germline ends. DNA for the CDR3: TGTGCCAGCAGCCAAAGGGATTACGAGCAGTACTTC. Residues: CASSQRDYEQYF.

As DNA, the CDR3 is TGTGCCAGCAGTGGGACTAGCGGGTTCTACAATGAGCAGTTCTTC. Translated, it gives CASSGTSGFYNEQFF. The chain recombines TRBV7-9 with TRBJ2-1; 12 positions match TRBD2. The CDR3 contains 15 residues. Trimming took 6 bases from V and 3 from J; bases not matched to a gene: 3. Germline V gene sequence: CDR1 SEHNR, CDR2 FQNEAQ (reference sequence).

This clonotype was seen more than once but under ten times. V and J are TRBV4-2 and TRBJ2-1; 7 nucleotides line up with TRBD2. The CDR3 covers 16 residues. Unmatched junction bases numbered 9, after V lost 0 bases and J lost 7 bases. CDR1 LGHNA and CDR2 YNFKEQ come from the germline V gene. CDR3 nucleotide sequence: TGTGCCAGCAGCCAAGAGGCTACGGGAGGATTTAATGAGCAGTTCTTC. This encodes CASSQEATGGFNEQFF.

The chain combines TRBV18 with TRBJ2-4, with D perhaps given as TRBD1 or TRBD2 (5 bases each). The CDR3 is 15 residues long. Looked up from germline, CDR1 is KGHSH and CDR2 is LQKENI. V was trimmed by 2 bases and J by 1 base, leaving 9 bases between them. The CDR3: CASSPRGEAKNIQYF. CDR3 coding DNA: TGTGCCAGCTCACCAAGAGGGGAGGCCAAAAACATTCAGTACTTC.

The V call is TRBV29-1, the J call TRBJ1-5; D gene uncertain. V was shortened by 4 bases and J by 3 bases, with 13 bases between the two germline ends. There are 14 residues in the CDR3. Germline assignment: CDR1 SQVTM and CDR2 ANQGSEA. CDR3 in amino acids: CSVVSENPNQPQHF. The CDR3 coding sequence is TGCAGCGTTGTATCCGAGAACCCCAATCAGCCCCAGCATTTT.

This chain uses TRBV6-2 or TRBV6-3 with TRBJ1-1, with TRBD1 as a possible D gene (5 bases). The CDR3 is made up of 14 amino acids. Trimming stripped 6 bases from V and 1 base from J, with 12 bases between. The germline V gene encodes CDR1 MNHEY and CDR2 SVGEGT. CDR3 protein: CASSQTRANTEAFF. The CDR3 coding sequence is TGTGCCAGCAGCCAAACCAGGGCGAACACTGAAGCTTTCTTT.

The CDR3 nucleotides read TGCGCCAGCGGTGTTGGGAGCGGCCCCTCTGGGGAGCTGTTTTTT. This sequence encodes CASGVGSGPSGELFF. V usage is TRBV5-1 and J usage is TRBJ2-2; D is possibly TRBD2 (5 bases). Germline V CDR1 and CDR2: SGHRS, YFSETQ. This CDR3 has 15 amino acids. Trimming pared 7 bases from V and 8 bases from J, leaving 21 bases between.

The V gene is TRBV29-1, the J gene TRBJ1-1; the D gene is possibly TRBD1 (6 bases). V lost 1 base to trimming and J lost 3 bases, with 12 bases between them. The germline gives CDR1 SQVTM, CDR2 ANQGSEA. The CDR3 spans 14 residues. The CDR3: CSVEARGFDTEAFF. CDR3 DNA: TGCAGCGTTGAAGCCAGGGGATTTGACACTGAAGCTTTCTTT.

This chain links TRBV28 with TRBJ1-2; 11 nucleotides match TRBD1. The germline gives CDR1 MDHEN, CDR2 SYDVKM. V was pared by 2 bases and J by 4 bases, with 3 bases of the junction left unmatched. CDR3 length equals 15 residues. The CDR3 nucleotides are TGTGCCAGCAGTTTAGGGGACAGGGGGATCTATGGCTACACCTTC. This sequence encodes CASSLGDRGIYGYTF.

The chain links TRBV6-2 or TRBV6-3 to TRBJ2-3, with TRBD2 identical over 7 bases. The V segment lost 6 bases and the J segment 5 bases; nucleotides outside the gene matches: 5. The CDR3 runs 13 residues. CDR1 MNHEY and CDR2 SVGEGT come from the germline V gene. Here the CDR3 DNA reads TGTGCCAGCAGACGACTAGCAAGAGATACGCAGTATTTT. Protein: CASRRLARDTQYF.

This clonotype was detected only a few times. The gene calls are TRBV20-1 and TRBJ2-7; 7 bases line up with TRBD2. CDR3 length: 15 residues. The V gene's germline CDR1 is DFQATT and CDR2 SNEGSKA (reference sequence). Trimming took 2 bases from V and 3 from J; bases not matched to a gene: 10. The CDR3, as DNA: TGCAGTGCTAGACCCCTCCGGGGGGAAGTCTACGAGCAGTACTTC. Amino acids: CSARPLRGEVYEQYF.

The J gene is TRBJ2-2, the V gene TRBV7-3, with TRBD2 matching 8 bases. The CDR3 extends over 17 amino acids. The V and J ends lost 2 bases and 5 bases, in that order; junction bases with no gene match: 10. Germline lookup yields CDR1 SGHTA and CDR2 FQGTGA. In nucleotides, the CDR3 is TGTGCCAGCAGCTTATTTCCGGGAGGGCCATTGACCGGGGAGCTGTTTTTT. Translation: CASSLFPGGPLTGELFF.

The chain has TRBV12-3 or TRBV12-4 and TRBJ1-5; 7 bases align to TRBD1. Trimming at V came to 7 bases and at J to 0 bases, leaving 12 bases not matched to a gene. CDR3 size: 17 residues. The CDR3 region has the DNA TGTGCCAGCACCCACCGGGGACAGCTATATAGCAATCAGCCCCAGCATTTT. Translated: CASTHRGQLYSNQPQHF.

This clonotype was seen a few times. The chain recombines TRBV12-3 or TRBV12-4 with TRBJ1-1; 7 bases are a match to TRBD1. J lost 10 bases, V lost 5 bases, and 7 bases had no gene match. The CDR3 sequence is 12 residues long. CDR3 DNA: TGTGCCAGCAGTCTTCTGGACAGGCTAGCTTTCTTT. Residues: CASSLLDRLAFF.

The chain employs TRBV20-1 and TRBJ1-5; 8 bases agree with TRBD1. The CDR3 is 14 amino acids. V trimming: 1 base; J trimming: 11 bases; junction bases outside the gene matches: 10. The germline gives CDR1 DFQATT, CDR2 SNEGSKA (reference sequence). This CDR3 reads CSARVRQGHTSQHF. CDR3 coding DNA: TGCAGTGCTAGAGTCCGACAGGGGCACACGTCCCAGCATTTT.

The chain combines TRBV12-3 or TRBV12-4 with TRBJ2-1; 8 bases are a match to TRBD2. J was trimmed by 12 bases and V by 5 bases; bases with no gene match: 6. The CDR3 runs 12 residues. The CDR3: CASSPGLGLQFF. Here the CDR3 DNA reads TGTGCCAGCAGTCCGGGACTAGGGTTGCAGTTCTTC.

The V gene is TRBV7-9, the J gene TRBJ2-7; no reliable D call. The germline V gene encodes CDR1 SEHNR and CDR2 FQNEAQ (reference sequence). The CDR3 contains 15 residues. V lost 5 bases to trimming and J lost 0 bases, with 14 bases between them. The CDR3 loop is CASSRGGRSSYEQYF. CDR3 nucleotides: TGTGCCAGCAGCCGCGGCGGCAGGAGCTCCTACGAGCAGTACTTC.